The clone carrying this T cell receptor beta chain has at least ten counts. Its antigen is unknown. With 5 bases clipped from V and 2 bases from J, the junction kept 3 bases outside the gene matches. This CDR3 is 13 amino acids long. CDR1 DFQATT and CDR2 SNEGSKA come from the germline V gene (reference sequence). In the library, each TCR cDNA molecule bore its own unique molecular identifier. TCRdb itself ran the 5' RACE reads through MiXCR, one entry per CDR3 protein. The sample lists 85,000 to 100,000 distinct CDR3 sequences, approximately 12% seen once, with about two fifths in the top ten. The data derive from a study of spatial heterogeneity in lung cancer. Study-wide points: Detection of ubiquitous tumor TCRs in blood was higher at resection than follow-up.

Time point in this sample: sample taken at primary tumor resection. The TCR was taken from a male donor with early-stage non-small cell lung cancer. The chain couples TRBV20-1 to TRBJ2-3; TRBD1 aligns across 8 bases. The specimen was PBMCs, collected at surgery. CDR3 coding DNA: TGCAGTGCTCAGGGGGCTAACACAGATACGCAGTATTTT. Translated, it gives CSAQGANTDTQYF.